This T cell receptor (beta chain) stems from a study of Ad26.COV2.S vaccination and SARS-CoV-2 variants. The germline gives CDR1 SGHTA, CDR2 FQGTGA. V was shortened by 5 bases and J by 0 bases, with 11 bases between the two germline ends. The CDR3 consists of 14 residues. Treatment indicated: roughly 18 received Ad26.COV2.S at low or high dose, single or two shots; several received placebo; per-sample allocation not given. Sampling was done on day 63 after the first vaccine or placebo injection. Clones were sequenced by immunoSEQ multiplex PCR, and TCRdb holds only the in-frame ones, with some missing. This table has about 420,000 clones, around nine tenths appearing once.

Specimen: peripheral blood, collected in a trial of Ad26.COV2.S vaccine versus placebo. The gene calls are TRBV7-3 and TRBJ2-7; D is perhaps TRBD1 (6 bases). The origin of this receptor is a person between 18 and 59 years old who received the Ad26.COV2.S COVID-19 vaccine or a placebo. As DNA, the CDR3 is TGTGCCAGCAGCACTGACAGGAGCTCCTACGAGCAGTACTTC. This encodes CASSTDRSSYEQYF.